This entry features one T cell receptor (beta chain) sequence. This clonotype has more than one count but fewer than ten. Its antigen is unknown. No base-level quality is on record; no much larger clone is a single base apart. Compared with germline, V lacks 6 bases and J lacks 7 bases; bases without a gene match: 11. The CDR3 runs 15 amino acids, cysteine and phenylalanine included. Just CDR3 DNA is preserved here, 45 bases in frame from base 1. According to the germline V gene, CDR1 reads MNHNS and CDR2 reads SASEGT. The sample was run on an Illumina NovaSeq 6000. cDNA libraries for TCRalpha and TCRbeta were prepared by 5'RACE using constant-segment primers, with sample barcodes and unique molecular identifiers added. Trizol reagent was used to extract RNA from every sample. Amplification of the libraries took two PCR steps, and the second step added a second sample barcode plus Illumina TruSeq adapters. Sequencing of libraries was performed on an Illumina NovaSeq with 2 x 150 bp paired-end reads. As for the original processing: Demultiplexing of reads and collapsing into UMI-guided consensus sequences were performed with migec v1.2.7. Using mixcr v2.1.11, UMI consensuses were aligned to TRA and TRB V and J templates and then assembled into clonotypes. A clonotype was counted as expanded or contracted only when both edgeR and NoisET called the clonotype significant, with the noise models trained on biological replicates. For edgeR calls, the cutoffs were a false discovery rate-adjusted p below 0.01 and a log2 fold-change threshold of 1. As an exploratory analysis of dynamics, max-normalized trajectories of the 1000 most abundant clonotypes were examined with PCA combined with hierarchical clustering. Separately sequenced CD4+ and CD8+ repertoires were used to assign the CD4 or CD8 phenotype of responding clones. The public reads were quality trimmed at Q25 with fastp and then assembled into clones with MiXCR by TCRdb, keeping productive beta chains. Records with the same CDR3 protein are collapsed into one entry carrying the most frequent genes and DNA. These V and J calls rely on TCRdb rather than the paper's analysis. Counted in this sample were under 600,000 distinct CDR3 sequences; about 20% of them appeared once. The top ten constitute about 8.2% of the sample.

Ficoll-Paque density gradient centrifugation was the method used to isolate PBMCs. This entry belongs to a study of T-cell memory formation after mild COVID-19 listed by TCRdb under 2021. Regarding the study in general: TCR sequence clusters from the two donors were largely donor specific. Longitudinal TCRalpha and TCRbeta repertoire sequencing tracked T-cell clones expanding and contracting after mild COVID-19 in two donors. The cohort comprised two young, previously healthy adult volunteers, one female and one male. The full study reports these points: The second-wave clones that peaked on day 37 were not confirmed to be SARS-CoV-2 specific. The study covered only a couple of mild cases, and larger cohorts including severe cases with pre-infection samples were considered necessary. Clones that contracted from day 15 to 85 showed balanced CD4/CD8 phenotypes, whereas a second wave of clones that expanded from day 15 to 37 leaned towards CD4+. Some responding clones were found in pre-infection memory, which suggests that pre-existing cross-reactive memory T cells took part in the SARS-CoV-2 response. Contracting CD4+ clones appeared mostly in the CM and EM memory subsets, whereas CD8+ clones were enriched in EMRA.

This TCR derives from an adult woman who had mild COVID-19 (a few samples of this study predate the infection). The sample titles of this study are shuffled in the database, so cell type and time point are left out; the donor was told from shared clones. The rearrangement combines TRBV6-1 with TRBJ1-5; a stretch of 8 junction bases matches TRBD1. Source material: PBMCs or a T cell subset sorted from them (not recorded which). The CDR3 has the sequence CASRRGTGGGQPQHF. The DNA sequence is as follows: TGTGCCAGCAGGAGGGGGACAGGAGGAGGCCAGCCCCAGCATTTT.